The clone carrying this T cell receptor (beta chain) was seen many times. TCRdb independently ran MiXCR on the 5' RACE reads; one entry per CDR3 protein. This table holds some 250,000 distinct CDR3 sequences, 9.5% to 15% found once. The data stem from a study of identical twins. These same records also appear under a second study, on yellow fever vaccine responses in identical twins.

The specimen sequenced was memory (CD45RO+) T cells sorted from blood. The TCR comes from a woman aged 18-30 years in good health.

The CDR3 coding sequence is TGCGCCAGCACCATTGAAACTAGCGGGAACACCGGGGAGCTGTTTTTT. Translation: CASTIETSGNTGELFF. V usage is TRBV5-1 and J usage is TRBJ2-2; 8 nucleotides align to TRBD2. Germline CDR1 reads SGHRS; CDR2 reads YFSETQ. V was pared by 6 bases and J by 1 base, with 8 bases of the junction left unmatched. The CDR3 extends over 16 amino acids.